These T cell receptor beta chains were read from a single sample in a study of T cell clonotyping in hematopoietic cell transplantation. Here immunoSEQ multiplex PCR was the method, and the copy in TCRdb shows in-frame clones only, minus some. This sample yields about 5,900 clones, of which around 80% are seen a single time; 14% to 15% belongs to the top ten. Sequencing was performed on peripheral blood mononuclear cells, taken before stem cell transplant. The origin of the receptors is a woman in her fifties or sixties with acute myeloid leukemia. Some clones in this sample may be carry-over from other donors' samples. CDR3s include the opening cysteine and the closing phenylalanine or tryptophan. The order of the fields is V gene, J gene, D gene, clone size, CDR3 DNA, CDR3 protein. A D gene is named only where the DNA matches it firmly. Part of the rows lack a size; the others show once, few, many or a class for expanded clones.

v_call: TRBV7-2
j_call: TRBJ2-3
d_call: NA
clone_size: large
cdr3_nt: TGTGCCAGCAGCTACGGGACCTCCTTAACAGATACGCAGTATTTT
cdr3_aa: CASSYGTSLTDTQYF

v_call: TRBV6-1
j_call: TRBJ2-3
d_call: NA
clone_size: NA
cdr3_nt: TGTGCCAGCAGTGATCGGATTTCAACTAGCACAGATACGCAGTATTTT
cdr3_aa: CASSDRISTSTDTQYF

v_call: TRBV11-2
j_call: TRBJ1-6
d_call: TRBD1
clone_size: once
cdr3_nt: TGTGCCAGCAGCTCCGACCGGGACAGGGGGCAAGACTCACCCCTCCACTTT
cdr3_aa: CASSSDRDRGQDSPLHF

v_call: TRBV7-9
j_call: TRBJ1-2
d_call: NA
clone_size: NA
cdr3_nt: TGTGCCAGCAGCTTGTCAAACTATGGCTACACCTTC
cdr3_aa: CASSLSNYGYTF

v_call: TRBV7-6
j_call: TRBJ2-3
d_call: NA
clone_size: NA
cdr3_nt: TGTGCCAGCAGCTCCGGACGGGCAGATACGCAGTATTTT
cdr3_aa: CASSSGRADTQYF

v_call: TRBV30
j_call: TRBJ1-2
d_call: NA
clone_size: NA
cdr3_nt: TGTGCCTGGAGTGAGAGGACAGACTATGGCTACACCTTC
cdr3_aa: CAWSERTDYGYTF

v_call: TRBV4-3
j_call: TRBJ2-7
d_call: NA
clone_size: NA
cdr3_nt: TGCGCCAGCAGCGCCGGAACTGGACCCTACGAGCAGTACTTC
cdr3_aa: CASSAGTGPYEQYF

v_call: TRBV10-3
j_call: TRBJ1-4
d_call: TRBD1
clone_size: NA
cdr3_nt: TGTGCCATCAGTGAGGATCCACAGGGGGACGGGAAACTGTTTTTT
cdr3_aa: CAISEDPQGDGKLFF

v_call: TRBV6-5
j_call: TRBJ1-5
d_call: TRBD1
clone_size: few
cdr3_nt: TGTGCCAGCAGCACAGGGGGAGGTCAGCCCCAGCATTTT
cdr3_aa: CASSTGGGQPQHF

v_call: TRBV2
j_call: TRBJ1-5
d_call: TRBD1
clone_size: NA
cdr3_nt: TGTGCCAGCACCATGGACAGGGCCCAGCATTTT
cdr3_aa: CASTMDRAQHF

v_call: TRBV11-3
j_call: TRBJ2-3
d_call: TRBD2
clone_size: NA
cdr3_nt: TGTGCCAGCAGCTCGGGACTAGCGGGGCCCACAGATACGCAGTATTTT
cdr3_aa: CASSSGLAGPTDTQYF

v_call: TRBV7-2
j_call: TRBJ1-4
d_call: NA
clone_size: once
cdr3_nt: TGTGCCAGCAGCTTAAACTGGTCGGGGGGACTGTTTTTT
cdr3_aa: CASSLNWSGGLFF

v_call: TRBV7-2
j_call: TRBJ2-1
d_call: TRBD2
clone_size: NA
cdr3_nt: TGTGCCAGCAGCTTAGTGGCTAGCGGGAGGGCCTCGGGGTATGAGCAGTTCTTC
cdr3_aa: CASSLVASGRASGYEQFF

v_call: TRBV27
j_call: TRBJ2-3
d_call: NA
clone_size: NA
cdr3_nt: TGTGCCAGCAGAAATGTACGGCGTCTCGCAGATACGCAGTATTTT
cdr3_aa: CASRNVRRLADTQYF

v_call: TRBV5-1
j_call: TRBJ1-1
d_call: NA
clone_size: NA
cdr3_nt: TGCGCCAGCAGCTACACAGGGATTAACACTGAAGCTTTCTTT
cdr3_aa: CASSYTGINTEAFF

v_call: TRBV9
j_call: TRBJ1-3
d_call: NA
clone_size: NA
cdr3_nt: TGTGCCAGCAGCGTATATCAGGGTTCAGGAAACACCATATATTTT
cdr3_aa: CASSVYQGSGNTIYF

v_call: TRBV5-1
j_call: TRBJ1-5
d_call: NA
clone_size: NA
cdr3_nt: TGCGCCAGCAGTCCGGGCCCCAGCAATCAGCCCCAGCATTTT
cdr3_aa: CASSPGPSNQPQHF

v_call: TRBV19
j_call: TRBJ2-7
d_call: TRBD1
clone_size: NA
cdr3_nt: TGTGCCAGTAGTATGTTCGGACAGGCACTGTACGAGCAGTACTTC
cdr3_aa: CASSMFGQALYEQYF

v_call: TRBV7-9
j_call: TRBJ2-5
d_call: NA
clone_size: NA
cdr3_nt: TGTGCCAGCAGTTTGGTCCTGAGAGAGACCCAGTACTTC
cdr3_aa: CASSLVLRETQYF

v_call: TRBV30
j_call: TRBJ2-4
d_call: NA
clone_size: NA
cdr3_nt: TGTGCCTGGAGTATAACGGATATAGCCAAAAACATTCAGTACTTC
cdr3_aa: CAWSITDIAKNIQYF

v_call: TRBV4-3
j_call: TRBJ1-5
d_call: NA
clone_size: few
cdr3_nt: TGCGCCAGCAGCCACTATTACAATCAGCCCCAGCATTTT
cdr3_aa: CASSHYYNQPQHF

v_call: TRBV6-6
j_call: TRBJ1-5
d_call: NA
clone_size: few
cdr3_nt: TGTGCCAGCAAGCTCCAAATTAGCAATCAGCCCCAGCATTTT
cdr3_aa: CASKLQISNQPQHF

v_call: TRBV9
j_call: TRBJ2-3
d_call: NA
clone_size: NA
cdr3_nt: TGTGCCAGCAGCGTAGAAAGCGCTGGCACAGATACGCAGTATTTT
cdr3_aa: CASSVESAGTDTQYF

v_call: TRBV14
j_call: TRBJ1-4
d_call: TRBD1
clone_size: NA
cdr3_nt: TGTGCCAGCAGCCAAGGCGTGGGGACAGGGTTTGAAAAACTGTTTTTT
cdr3_aa: CASSQGVGTGFEKLFF

v_call: TRBV30
j_call: TRBJ1-2
d_call: NA
clone_size: NA
cdr3_nt: TGTGCCTGGAGTGGGGTAAAAGGTCAAAGATCCGCCGCCCGTGAGGTCTACACCTTC
cdr3_aa: CAWSGVKGQRSAAREVYTF

v_call: TRBV30
j_call: TRBJ1-5
d_call: NA
clone_size: NA
cdr3_nt: TGTGCCTGGAGTGTACATGGAAATCAGCCCCAGCATTTT
cdr3_aa: CAWSVHGNQPQHF

v_call: TRBV4-3
j_call: TRBJ2-5
d_call: NA
clone_size: NA
cdr3_nt: TGCGCCAGCAGCCTAGGGACAAATCAAGAGACCCAGTACTTC
cdr3_aa: CASSLGTNQETQYF

v_call: TRBV7-3
j_call: TRBJ1-1
d_call: NA
clone_size: NA
cdr3_nt: TGTGCCAGCAGCTCCCAAACGACGACAGCTATTATGAACACTGAAGCTTTCTTT
cdr3_aa: CASSSQTTTAIMNTEAFF

v_call: TRBV5-1
j_call: TRBJ2-3
d_call: NA
clone_size: NA
cdr3_nt: TGCGCCAGCAGCTTGGACGGTCCCCCAGCAGATACGCAGTATTTT
cdr3_aa: CASSLDGPPADTQYF

v_call: TRBV14
j_call: TRBJ1-1
d_call: NA
clone_size: NA
cdr3_nt: TGTGCCAGCAGCCGACGGGGGAACACTGAAGCTTTCTTT
cdr3_aa: CASSRRGNTEAFF

v_call: TRBV4-1
j_call: TRBJ2-4
d_call: TRBD1
clone_size: NA
cdr3_nt: TGCGCCAGCAGCCAAGACAGGGGGCCCTACATTCAGTACTTC
cdr3_aa: CASSQDRGPYIQYF

v_call: TRBV10-3
j_call: TRBJ2-7
d_call: TRBD2
clone_size: NA
cdr3_nt: TGTGCCATCAGGCCGACTAGCGGGATTGTAGAGGAGCAGTACTTC
cdr3_aa: CAIRPTSGIVEEQYF

v_call: TRBV10-3
j_call: TRBJ2-2
d_call: TRBD1
clone_size: NA
cdr3_nt: TGTGCCATCAGTGAGTCGGGGGACAGCTACACCGGGGAGCTGTTTTTT
cdr3_aa: CAISESGDSYTGELFF

v_call: TRBV27
j_call: TRBJ2-7
d_call: NA
clone_size: NA
cdr3_nt: TGTGCCAGCAGTTTGACGTTTACCTACGAGCAGTACTTC
cdr3_aa: CASSLTFTYEQYF

v_call: TRBV5-4
j_call: TRBJ2-7
d_call: TRBD1
clone_size: NA
cdr3_nt: TGTGCCAGCAGCACCGGACAGGGACAGGGTCTTGGCGAGCAGTACTTC
cdr3_aa: CASSTGQGQGLGEQYF

v_call: TRBV6-1
j_call: TRBJ2-1
d_call: NA
clone_size: NA
cdr3_nt: TGTGCCAGCAGTGATTTCTACCGGGGTGACAATGAGCAGTTCTTC
cdr3_aa: CASSDFYRGDNEQFF

v_call: TRBV28
j_call: TRBJ2-2
d_call: NA
clone_size: NA
cdr3_nt: TGTGCCAGCAGTTTAGAGGGGCCATCCGGGGAGCTGTTTTTT
cdr3_aa: CASSLEGPSGELFF

v_call: TRBV6-5
j_call: TRBJ1-1
d_call: NA
clone_size: NA
cdr3_nt: TGTGCCAGCAGTTTGGCCCAGGGGTCCTGGAACACTGAAGCTTTCTTT
cdr3_aa: CASSLAQGSWNTEAFF

v_call: TRBV6-5
j_call: TRBJ2-2
d_call: TRBD2
clone_size: few
cdr3_nt: TGTGCCACCTGGGGGGGAGGCACCGGGGAGCTGTTTTTT
cdr3_aa: CATWGGGTGELFF

v_call: TRBV19
j_call: TRBJ1-1
d_call: NA
clone_size: NA
cdr3_nt: TGTGCCAGTAGTATCGGGGGGGGGACTGAAGCTTTCTTT
cdr3_aa: CASSIGGGTEAFF

v_call: TRBV6-5
j_call: TRBJ1-4
d_call: NA
clone_size: NA
cdr3_nt: TGTGCCAGCAGTCGCGGGCGGACGGGCCCCGGAAAACTGTTTTTT
cdr3_aa: CASSRGRTGPGKLFF

v_call: TRBV19
j_call: TRBJ2-7
d_call: TRBD1
clone_size: NA
cdr3_nt: TGTGCCAGTAGTACTCGGACAGGGAACCCCTACGAGCAGTACTTC
cdr3_aa: CASSTRTGNPYEQYF

v_call: TRBV30
j_call: TRBJ1-4
d_call: NA
clone_size: NA
cdr3_nt: TGTGCCTGGACCCCGGTCCCTATGGGAGAAAAACTGTTTTTT
cdr3_aa: CAWTPVPMGEKLFF

v_call: TRBV28
j_call: TRBJ2-1
d_call: NA
clone_size: few
cdr3_nt: TGTGCCAGGAGGGTGGCTTGTGAGCAGTTCTTC
cdr3_aa: CARRVACEQFF

v_call: TRBV7-6
j_call: TRBJ2-1
d_call: TRBD2
clone_size: NA
cdr3_nt: TGTGCCAGCAGTCCCCCGACTAGCGGGGGGCTTGGTGAGCAGTTCTTC
cdr3_aa: CASSPPTSGGLGEQFF

v_call: TRBV11-3
j_call: TRBJ2-5
d_call: TRBD1
clone_size: NA
cdr3_nt: TGTGCCAGCAGCTTAGTCACAGGGGGAGAGACCCAGTACTTC
cdr3_aa: CASSLVTGGETQYF

v_call: TRBV27
j_call: TRBJ2-7
d_call: TRBD1
clone_size: NA
cdr3_nt: TGTGCCAGCAGTGAGTCGCGGGACAGGGTACTCTCCGAGCAGTACTTC
cdr3_aa: CASSESRDRVLSEQYF

v_call: TRBV6-1
j_call: TRBJ2-7
d_call: NA
clone_size: NA
cdr3_nt: TGTGCCAGCAGGCCATCGGGGGCCTCCTACGAGCAGTACTTC
cdr3_aa: CASRPSGASYEQYF

v_call: TRBV7-2
j_call: TRBJ2-7
d_call: TRBD2
clone_size: NA
cdr3_nt: TGTGCCAGCAGCGGGGGGGTCGGAGGGAGGGCCGGAGGCGAGCAGTACTTC
cdr3_aa: CASSGGVGGRAGGEQYF

v_call: TRBV5-1
j_call: TRBJ2-2
d_call: TRBD2
clone_size: NA
cdr3_nt: TGCGCCAGCAGCTTGAGCGGGGACACCGGGGAGCTGTTTTTT
cdr3_aa: CASSLSGDTGELFF

v_call: TRBV5-6
j_call: TRBJ2-7
d_call: NA
clone_size: NA
cdr3_nt: TGTGCCAGCAGCGGCGATGGGCGGGGTTCCTACGAGCAGTACTTC
cdr3_aa: CASSGDGRGSYEQYF